These 8 T cell receptor beta chains were sequenced from one sample in a study of blood T cell repertoires in COVID-19. Profiling relied on immunoSEQ multiplex PCR, and the TCRdb table lists in-frame clones only, not all of them. The profile shows some 280,000 clones, 89% of them singletons. The material sequenced was peripheral blood. These receptors originate from an older woman with acute or convalescent COVID-19.

This clone was detected a few times. The V gene is TRBV11-2, the J gene TRBJ1-3; D is ambiguous. Germline values: CDR1 SGHAT, CDR2 FQNNGV. Trimming shortened V by 1 base and J by 0 bases, and 10 bases separated the two germline ends. CDR3 length equals 16 residues. This chain's CDR3 is CASSLGARYSGNTIYF. The CDR3 nucleotides are TGTGCCAGCAGCTTAGGGGCGCGATACTCTGGAAACACCATATATTTT.

This sequence joins TRBV5-1 and TRBJ2-5; weak D call: TRBD1 (5 bases). The V and J ends lost 0 bases and 4 bases respectively, with 13 bases between them. Germline-derived CDR1 and CDR2 are SGHRS and YFSETQ. This CDR3 is 15 amino acids long. CDR3 bases: TGCGCCAGCAGCTTGGATACCAGGGCAGGAGAGACCCAGTACTTC. As protein: CASSLDTRAGETQYF.

The chain carries TRBV20-1 and TRBJ1-1; weak D call: TRBD1 (5 bases). CDR3 size: 15 residues. V was clipped by 3 bases and J by 0 bases, with 14 bases between them. Germline CDR1 is DFQATT and CDR2 is SNEGSKA (reference sequence). CDR3 coding DNA: TGCAGTGCTAGTTTAGGGGCCTTCATGAACACTGAAGCTTTCTTT. Translating it yields CSASLGAFMNTEAFF.

The rearrangement joins TRBV21-1 to TRBJ2-1; TRBD1 is taken as the D call from the table, unchecked against the DNA. TRBV21-1 is marked as a pseudogene. This CDR3 is 16 amino acids long. The CDR3 region has the DNA TGTGCCAGCAGCAAATATCCGGGACAGAACTACAATGAGCAGTTCTTC. It translates to CASSKYPGQNYNEQFF.

The chain couples TRBV19 to TRBJ2-3; D is possibly TRBD2 (5 bases). CDR1 is LNHDA, CDR2 SQIVND, per germline (reference sequence). This CDR3 comprises 15 residues. V shed 5 bases and J shed 0 bases, with 12 bases lying between them. In DNA, the CDR3 is TGTGCCAGTAGTCTACGGGGTTCTAGCACAGATACGCAGTATTTT. Its protein product is CASSLRGSSTDTQYF.

This clone was detected only once. The rearrangement joins TRBV5-6 to TRBJ1-6; D is unclear. V was pared by 4 bases and J by 4 bases, with 15 bases between. Germline loops: CDR1 SGHDT, CDR2 YYEEEE. The length of the CDR3 is 16 residues. The CDR3 region has the DNA TGTGCCAGCAGCCGATCGGGAAACCGGTATAATTCACCCCTCCACTTT. Translation gives CASSRSGNRYNSPLHF.

This chain uses TRBV1 with TRBJ2-2; the table's D call, TRBD2, has no DNA check behind it. TRBV1 is termed a pseudogene. The CDR3 runs 20 residues. This CDR3 reads CTSSQEKGLAGGPYTGELFF. The CDR3 coding sequence is TGCACCAGCAGCCAAGAAAAGGGACTAGCGGGAGGGCCGTACACCGGGGAGCTGTTTTTT.

J is TRBJ2-7 and V is TRBV12-3 or TRBV12-4; possibly TRBD2 for D (6 bases). V was trimmed by 6 bases and J by 5 bases, leaving 14 bases between them. This CDR3 comprises 13 residues. The CDR3 DNA follows: TGTGCCAGCAGCCCTCGGTGGGGGGACGAGCAGTACTTC. It yields the protein CASSPRWGDEQYF.